This T cell receptor (beta chain) emerged from a study of CD4 T cell repertoires in COVID-19. J gave up 5 bases and V 7 bases, and 5 bases lay outside the gene matches. The CDR3 spans 14 residues. CDR1 SNHLY and CDR2 FYNNEI come from the germline V gene. The protocol was immunoSEQ multiplex PCR, while the TCRdb copy is restricted to in-frame clones and leaves out a portion. The table has over 75,000 clones, around four fifths seen once. Note on this clone: What it binds is unknown.

Whole-study results and caveats: Sharing of several most expanded SARS-CoV-2-reactive clonotypes across memory subsets suggested intraclonal diversification.

Sequencing used CD4+ T cells from peripheral blood, obtained after recovery from COVID-19. The chain uses TRBV2 and TRBJ2-1; 10 nucleotides match TRBD2. This sequence was found in a human donor who had COVID-19. The CDR3 loop reads CASIQREGDNEQFF. CDR3 bases: TGTGCCAGCATCCAGCGGGAGGGCGACAATGAGCAGTTCTTC.